This T cell receptor (beta chain) was captured in a study of T cells after yellow fever vaccination. The CDR3 spans 12 residues. The V end was cut by 6 bases, the J end by 5 bases, with 10 bases between. Germline V CDR1 and CDR2: GTSNPN, SVGIG (reference sequence). Findings of the study overall: Among primary-vaccination clones, most reappeared after the booster, at 95% to 96% for CD4 and about 90% for CD8. Overall, a small share of clonotypes was seen in both CD4 and CD8 compartments.

The count of this clonotype is one. Its antigen is unidentified. Each CDR3 protein is one row after TCRdb ran MiXCR on the 5' RACE reads. The table has 200,000 to 300,000 distinct CDR3 sequences, about 7% seen once. The specimen comprised CD4+ T cells sorted from PBMCs, sampled on the day of the yellow fever booster vaccination. The V gene is TRBV30, the J gene TRBJ1-4; no clear D. This TCR was recovered from a man between 25 and 39 years old who received the YFV17D yellow fever vaccine. In nucleotides, the CDR3 is TGTGCCTGTAGGAGTTACAATGAAAAACTGTTTTTT. Translated: CACRSYNEKLFF.